The 19 T cell receptor beta chains given below trace back to one sample, sequenced in a study of cytomegalovirus exposure and HLA in healthy donors (TCRdb year 2017). The library was made by the immunoSEQ multiplex PCR assay. What TCRdb holds here is the immuneACCESS table cut down to in-frame rearrangements. Part of the clones is not present; checked against another copy, under half of the missing clones reflect an unresolved V gene, and the others are unexplained. This sample comprises 260,000 or so clones, 90% of them detected only once. The top ten hold approximately 3.1% of the sample. The sequenced sample consisted of PBMCs. The source of these receptors is a woman aged 25-40 years in good health and CMV-seronegative.

This clone was detected a few times. This chain connects TRBV28 to TRBJ2-6, with D perhaps matching TRBD2 (5 bases). The CDR3 runs to 15 residues. The V and J ends lost 6 bases and 0 bases respectively, with 9 bases between them. Germline V lookup: CDR1 MDHEN, CDR2 SYDVKM. CDR3 nucleotides: TGTGCCAGCAGGAAACGGGGCTCTGGGGCCAACGTCCTGACTTTC. Translation: CASRKRGSGANVLTF.

This clone was seen only once. The gene calls are TRBV6-5 and TRBJ2-1, with unresolved D. Trimming took 4 bases from V and 9 from J, leaving 13 bases between them. CDR1 is MNHEY and CDR2 is SVGAGI in the germline V gene. The length of the CDR3 is 13 residues. The CDR3 reads CASSFRSSSEQFF. The DNA for the CDR3 is TGTGCCAGCAGTTTCCGGAGTAGCAGTGAGCAGTTCTTC.

The chain carries TRBV7-2 and TRBJ2-1, with 11 bases fitting TRBD2. Germline trimming cut 2 bases from V and 4 bases from J; bases unmatched to any gene: 4. Germline V CDR1 and CDR2: SGHTA, FQGNSA. CDR3 size: 16 residues. DNA of the CDR3: TGTGCCAGCAGCTTAATGGGGACTAGCGGATACAATGAGCAGTTCTTC. Its translation: CASSLMGTSGYNEQFF.

V usage is TRBV6-1 and J usage is TRBJ1-5; no clear D gene. V lost 6 bases, J lost 0 bases, and 15 bases lay in between. In germline, CDR1 is MNHNS, CDR2 SASEGT. This CDR3 comprises 16 residues. CDR3 DNA: TGTGCCAGCAGGGAATTCGGACGGAATAGCAATCAGCCCCAGCATTTT. Its protein is CASREFGRNSNQPQHF.

The V gene is TRBV19, the J gene TRBJ1-2; the D is unclear. CDR3 size: 15 residues. CDR1 and CDR2 (germline): LNHDA, SQIVND (reference sequence). The V end lost 5 bases, the J end lost 3 bases, and 16 bases lay between the germline ends. The CDR3 loop reads CASSPAGGSDYGYTF. In DNA, the CDR3 is TGTGCCAGTAGTCCTGCAGGTGGGAGCGACTATGGCTACACCTTC.

The CDR3 bases are TGTGCCACCAGCAGAGGCGAGCTAGAACTGTTTTTT. Translated: CATSRGELELFF. V usage is TRBV15 and J usage is TRBJ1-4; no firm D call. The germline V gene encodes CDR1 LNHNV and CDR2 YYDKDF (reference sequence). The CDR3 has 12 residues. V was shortened by 1 base and J by 12 bases, with 9 bases between the two germline ends.

V gene TRBV11-3 combines with J gene TRBJ2-5; possibly TRBD1 or TRBD2 for D (5 bases each). This CDR3 is 13 amino acids long. Germline lookup yields CDR1 SGHNT and CDR2 YENEEA. Trimming removed 6 bases at V and 8 bases at J, with 16 bases between. The CDR3 coding sequence is TGTGCCAGCAGTTTACAGATGGGGGAAACCCAGTACTTC. It encodes CASSLQMGETQYF.

This chain connects TRBV2 to TRBJ1-4; maybe TRBD1 (5 bases). V was clipped by 6 bases and J by 7 bases, with 21 bases between them. Germline CDR1 reads SNHLY; CDR2 reads FYNNEI. The CDR3 length is 16 residues. CDR3 DNA sequence: TGTGCCAGCAGCGGGGGAGACTTGGCGGTGGGTGAAAAACTGTTTTTT. Translating gives CASSGGDLAVGEKLFF.

The rearrangement links TRBV29-1 to TRBJ2-2, with 11 bases lining up with TRBD2. Germline loops: CDR1 SQVTM, CDR2 ANQGSEA. V shed 2 bases and J 2 bases; nucleotides not matched to a gene: 1. This CDR3 contains 15 residues. CDR3 sequence: CSVETSGSNTGELFF. The CDR3 coding sequence is TGCAGCGTTGAAACTAGCGGGAGTAACACCGGGGAGCTGTTTTTT.

This clone showed up just once. The chain carries TRBV6-5 and TRBJ1-5; tentatively, D is TRBD1 (6 bases). The CDR3 length is 15 residues. The germline gives CDR1 MNHEY, CDR2 SVGAGI. V shed 6 bases and J shed 3 bases, with 15 bases lying between them. The CDR3 DNA reads as TGTGCCAGCAGCTCGGACAGAACGTCCAATCAGCCCCAGCATTTT. Its translation is CASSSDRTSNQPQHF.

V is TRBV5-4 and J is TRBJ2-7, with a tentative D call TRBD2 (5 bases). V was clipped by 6 bases and J by 5 bases, with 18 bases between them. The CDR3 runs to 14 residues. Germline lookup yields CDR1 SGHNT and CDR2 YYREEE (reference sequence). The CDR3 bases are TGTGCCAGCACCCTAAGAGGGAGTATCGACGAGCAGTACTTC. This translates into CASTLRGSIDEQYF.

This clone was seen a few times. The chain is built from TRBV27 and TRBJ1-1, with 9 bases aligning to TRBD1. CDR3 size: 14 residues. The V gene end was trimmed by 6 bases and the J gene end by 4 bases; junction bases not matched to a gene: 6. Germline-derived CDR1 and CDR2 are MNHEY and SMNVEV (reference sequence). CDR3 amino acids: CASRKQGARTEAFF. CDR3 nucleotides: TGTGCCAGCAGGAAACAGGGGGCGCGCACTGAAGCTTTCTTT.

The chain employs TRBV2 and TRBJ2-7; 10 bases align to TRBD1. With 5 bases clipped from V and 5 bases from J, the junction kept 3 bases outside the gene matches. Per the germline V gene, CDR1 is SNHLY and CDR2 is FYNNEI. The CDR3 has 13 amino acids. Here the CDR3 reads CASSYDRGHEQYF. CDR3 sequence (DNA): TGTGCCAGCAGTTATGACAGGGGGCACGAGCAGTACTTC.

DNA for the CDR3: TGTGCCAGCAGTGAAGTGTGGTCTAGCGGCCAGGGGGCCCAGTACTTC. It codes for CASSEVWSSGQGAQYF. The chain combines TRBV6-1 with TRBJ2-5, with D possibly called TRBD1 or TRBD2 (7 bases each). The CDR3 spans 16 residues. Trimming left V 1 base short and J 9 bases short, with 21 bases between. Germline V lookup: CDR1 MNHNS, CDR2 SASEGT.

The chain uses TRBV5-1 and TRBJ2-7, with D tentatively TRBD2 (6 bases). Germline-derived CDR1 and CDR2 are SGHRS and YFSETQ. The V and J ends lost 2 bases and 3 bases respectively, with 12 bases between them. This CDR3 region has 14 residues. CDR3 bases: TGCGCCAGCAGCTTTAACGGGAGAAGCTACGAGCAGTACTTC. Its protein is CASSFNGRSYEQYF. Variable domain in full (rest from reference TRBV5-1 and TRBJ2-7): KAGVTQTPRYLIKTRGQQVTLSCSPISGHRSVSWYQQTPGQGLQFLFEYFSETQRNKGNFPGRFSGRQFSNSRSEMNVSTLELGDSALYLCASSFNGRSYEQYFGPGTRLTVT.

J is TRBJ1-4 and V is TRBV5-1; D may be TRBD1 (5 bases). CDR1 and CDR2 (germline): SGHRS, YFSETQ. CDR3 length: 14 amino acids. Trimming stripped 0 bases from V and 8 bases from J, with 11 bases between. The CDR3 spells CASSLAGGEEKLFF. The CDR3 DNA reads as TGCGCCAGCAGCTTGGCCGGGGGAGAGGAAAAACTGTTTTTT.

V and J are TRBV4-1 and TRBJ2-7, with 10 positions matching TRBD2. Germline V gene data show CDR1 as MGHRA and CDR2 as YSYEKL. CDR3 length: 15 residues. V lost 1 base, J lost 7 bases, and 7 bases stayed unmatched. The CDR3 sequence is CASSQGRLAGYEQYF. In DNA form, the CDR3 reads TGCGCCAGCAGCCAAGGACGACTAGCGGGCTATGAGCAGTACTTC.

The rearrangement joins TRBV19 to TRBJ2-1; 7 bases match TRBD2. Germline trimming cut 3 bases from V and 10 bases from J; bases unmatched to any gene: 6. This CDR3 contains 13 residues. The germline V gene encodes CDR1 LNHDA and CDR2 SQIVND (reference sequence). The CDR3 DNA reads TGTGCCAGTAGTATCACTAGCGCGCGGGAGCAGTTCTTC. Residues: CASSITSAREQFF.

The chain joins TRBV6-5 to TRBJ1-2; D is unclear. The germline V gene has CDR1 MNHEY and CDR2 SVGAGI. V gave up 2 bases and J gave up 6 bases, with 10 bases separating them. This CDR3 has 13 residues. The CDR3 loop reads CASSYLGRDGYTF. CDR3 DNA: TGTGCCAGCAGTTACCTCGGACGGGATGGCTACACCTTC.